The T cell receptor beta chain described here comes from a study of CD4+ T cells in melanoma. General study points: Diverse differentiation states were reported for melanoma neoantigen-specific CD4+ T cells. CD8+ T cell, macrophage and B cell function reportedly correlated with neoantigen-specific CD4+ T cells.

Of note for this clone: The target antigen is unknown.

Profiling relied on immunoSEQ multiplex PCR, and the TCRdb table lists in-frame clones only, not all of them. This table has approximately 110,000 clones, roughly 90% appearing once. CDR1 is SEHNR and CDR2 is FQNEAQ in the germline V gene (reference sequence). This CDR3 is built from 14 residues. V trimming: 5 bases; J trimming: 5 bases; junction bases outside the gene matches: 7. The sample taken for sequencing was peripheral blood. The J gene is TRBJ1-1, the V gene TRBV7-9, with 8 positions matching TRBD1. This TCR was sampled from a human donor with melanoma. The CDR3: CASSHQGQETEAFF. The CDR3 DNA is TGTGCCAGCAGCCATCAGGGACAGGAAACTGAAGCTTTCTTT.